This T cell receptor (beta chain) was found in a study of regulatory T cells in long-lasting Graves disease (dated by TCRdb to the early 2020s). In terms of the full investigation: Patients with newly diagnosed Graves' disease had been on antithyroid drugs for under 3 months. Peripheral blood TCR sequencing and RNA sequencing compared persistent Graves' disease patients with newly diagnosed Graves' disease patients. The study took place in China and was registered as a clinical trial. A total of around 35 samples underwent TCR sequencing: about 13 from persistent and roughly 20 from newly diagnosed Graves' disease patients.

The meaning of the sample's time point label: newly diagnosed GD, antithyroid drugs for less than 3 months. For both TCR sequencing and RNA sequencing, RNA was extracted from PBMCs using TRIzol. The diagnosis of Graves' disease was made according to American Thyroid Association guidelines. Patients for the study were recruited at an endocrinology department in Xi'an, China. Each patient gave about 8.1 milliliters of peripheral blood, collected in an EDTA anticoagulant tube. Ficoll Paque Plus density gradient separation was used to isolate PBMCs, and no additional T cell sorting was done. An Agilent 2100 Bioanalyzer and agarose gel were used to check RNA quality, while a NanoDrop 2000 measured RNA concentration. As regards this clonotype: The antigen it recognizes is unknown. A clone one base away is much larger, so this may be a read error.

Measured from the cysteine to the phenylalanine, the CDR3 is 15 residues long. Only the CDR3 DNA stays, 45 bases, in frame from base 1. As encoded in the germline V gene, CDR1 is LGHNT while CDR2 is FRNRAP. The receptor library was made with multiplex PCR. Sequencing was performed on an Illumina HiSeq 4000. To build TCR beta libraries, CDR3 regions were amplified by Arm-PCR using iRepertoire HTBI primers. PCR products were gel purified before sequencing. The authors processed their data as follows. Gene usage analysis of CDR3 amino acid clonotypes relied on the roughly 60 TRBV and around 13 TRBJ segments identified across samples. COPE and FqMerger were used to merge filtered high-quality paired reads into contigs. Contigs were aligned with BLAST to IMGT TRBV, TRBD and TRBJ reference genes, and CDR3 was defined per IMGT. Clonotypes above 0.1% frequency were classified as highly expanded clones. Shannon entropy served as the measure of repertoire diversity, while the Gini coefficient captured V-J evenness. Public clonotypes were defined as clonotypes shared by more than one individual. TCRdb applied fastp at Q25 and MiXCR to the public reads, then kept only in-frame beta chains. Each entry merges the rows of one CDR3 protein and shows their most common DNA and genes. The V and J calls come from TCRdb's annotation, not from the publication. The sample includes roughly 610,000 distinct CDR3 sequences, with approximately 16% observed a single time. Jointly, the top ten make up more than 10% of the sample.

Results the study describes overall, beyond this receptor: Sequencing and analysis were restricted to the TCR beta chain. Compared with newly diagnosed patients, patients with persistent Graves' disease had lower TCR Shannon entropy and fewer highly expanded clones, which suggests clonal expansion. As a limitation, the authors acknowledged that the small sample size may reduce accuracy. Persistent patients shared more public clonotypes among themselves (fewer than 3,000) than newly diagnosed patients did (approximately 870). Peripheral blood alone was examined, since thyroid tissue, which constituted the primary lesion, could not be accessed. TRBV28, TRBJ1-2 and TRBJ2-5 were preferentially used in persistent disease, while TRBV20-1 and TRBJ2-1 were favored in newly diagnosed disease.

The data were also submitted as part of a second study, on T cells in Graves' hyperthyroidism and ophthalmopathy. According to the second study: Graves' hyperthyroidism was defined as stable when no progression to ophthalmopathy occurred over 18 months of follow-up. Hyperthyroidism patients were newly diagnosed, with disease duration under 2 months, and aged 18 to 65 years. Exclusion was applied to patients with uncontrolled infections, other autoimmune diseases, pregnancy or lactation. Clinical symptoms, serum thyroxine and TRAb, thyroid ultrasound, and orbital computed tomography formed the basis for the diagnoses. The first round of RT-PCR for the TCR CDR3 was performed with the HTBI primer set and the Qiagen OneStep RT-PCR kit. Most expanded thyroid clonotypes (frequency above 0.001) were also found in blood, which suggests that blood repertoires may mirror thyroid immune responses. A model built on a 13 V-J signature distinguished ophthalmopathy from stable hyperthyroidism, reaching over 85% sensitivity and about 81% specificity in cross-validation and 80%/75% in testing. During validation, the model predicted progression to ophthalmopathy a median of approximately 7 months ahead of onset, with almost 71% sensitivity and 72% to 80% specificity. A discovery cohort of about a hundred patients, 43 with Graves' ophthalmopathy and 55 to 65 with stable Graves' hyperthyroidism, was used to find distinguishing TCR V-J signatures. Prospective prediction of ophthalmopathy was tested in an independent validation cohort consisting of under 20 hyperthyroidism patients and over 15 patients who later progressed to ophthalmopathy. The approximately 100 discovery patients were divided at random into training and test sets in a 7:3 ratio. Thyroid tissue and blood T-cell repertoires from about six Graves' hyperthyroidism patients were also compared in the study. After blood sampling, hyperthyroidism patients were treated with methimazole at a starting dose of 30 mg daily, and ophthalmopathy patients were treated with high-dose intravenous methylprednisolone. Libraries were constructed in a second round of multiplex PCR, after which size selection and purification were performed. Libraries were sequenced paired-end with 100 bp reads on an Illumina HiSeq2000. SOAPnuke was used to process the raw data, removing reads that contained adapters or uncalled bases, had a mean Phred below 15, or lacked an exact match to the constant primer or identifier. High-quality paired reads were merged with COPE v1.2.5, and unique nucleotide sequences were defined as clonotypes. MiTCR v1.1 was used to align the clonotypes against IMGT TRBV, TRBD and TRBJ reference segments. The analysis included only V-J combinations with a frequency above 0.0001, which together covered more than 99% of the repertoires. The TCS score was defined as the ratio of F50 (clonal expansion) to E x V (chaos), calculated using BLOSUM62-based TCRdist between CDR3 peptides within each V-J. Welch's t-statistics and random forest reduced roughly 530 V-J features to under 15, which were used in a naive Bayes classifier (R e1071). No statistical method was used to fix the sample size in advance, and group allocation was not hidden from the investigators. The paper describes TCR Vbeta CDR3 sequencing of 120 to 150 peripheral blood samples, made up of 43 ophthalmopathy patients, around 78 hyperthyroidism patients and some 17 progressor patients.

The sequence links TRBV12-5 to TRBJ2-7, with the D gene too uncertain to name. The receptor was isolated from a man between 18 and 29 years old with Graves disease. Donor details come from another sample of the same person, matched by shared clones. Specimen: peripheral blood mononuclear cells (PBMCs), collected at new diagnosis, from a patient treated with antithyroid drugs. The nucleotides are TGTGCTAGTGGCCCCCAGATCGGGCGGTCCTACGAGCAGCACTTC. This sequence encodes CASGPQIGRSYEQHF.